This TCR beta chain was obtained from a study of control samples from healthy donors and cancer patients. The CDR3 is 15 residues long. Germline values: CDR1 SGHRS, CDR2 YFSETQ. Between the trimmed V and J ends, which lost 5 bases and 2 bases, there was a span of 15 bases. Generated by immunoSEQ multiplex PCR, the TCRdb table keeps only in-frame clones and is missing some. The repertoire holds 150,000 to 200,000 clones, with around 90% as singletons. The V gene is TRBV5-1, the J gene TRBJ2-3; possibly TRBD1 or TRBD2 for D (5 bases each). The sample comprised blood. This TCR came from a man aged 25-40 years in good health. DNA for the CDR3: TGCGCCAGCAGGCCAGGGTATCGGGACACAGATACGCAGTATTTT. Translating gives CASRPGYRDTDTQYF.